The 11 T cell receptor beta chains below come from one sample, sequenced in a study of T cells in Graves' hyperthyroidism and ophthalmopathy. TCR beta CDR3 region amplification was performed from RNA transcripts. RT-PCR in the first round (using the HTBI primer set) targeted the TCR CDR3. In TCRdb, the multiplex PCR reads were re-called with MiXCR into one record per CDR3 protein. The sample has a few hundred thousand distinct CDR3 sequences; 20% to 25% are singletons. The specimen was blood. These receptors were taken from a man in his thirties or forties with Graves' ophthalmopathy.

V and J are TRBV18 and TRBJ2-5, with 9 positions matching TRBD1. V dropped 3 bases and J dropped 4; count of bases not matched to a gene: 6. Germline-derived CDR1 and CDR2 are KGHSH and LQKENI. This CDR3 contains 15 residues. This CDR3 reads CASSPNRGLGETQYF. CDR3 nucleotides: TGTGCCAGCTCACCCAACAGGGGGCTAGGAGAGACCCAGTACTTC.

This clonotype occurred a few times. Written as DNA, the CDR3 is TGTGCCAGCAGCCAAGGTCTGGGAGGCTACACCTTC. Its translation is CASSQGLGGYTF. The chain has TRBV3-1 and TRBJ1-2, with D unresolved. Germline values: CDR1 LGHDT, CDR2 YNNKEL (reference sequence). Trimming took off 1 base at V and 8 bases at J, with 8 bases between the two ends. The CDR3 has 12 residues. Using reference TRBV3-1 and TRBJ1-2 for the parts outside the CDR3, the full variable domain is DTAVSQTPKYLVTQMGNDKSIKCEQNLGHDTMYWYKQDSKKFLKIMFSYNNKELIINETVPNRFSPKSPDKAHLNLHINSLELGDSAVYFCASSQGLGGYTFGSGTRLTVV.

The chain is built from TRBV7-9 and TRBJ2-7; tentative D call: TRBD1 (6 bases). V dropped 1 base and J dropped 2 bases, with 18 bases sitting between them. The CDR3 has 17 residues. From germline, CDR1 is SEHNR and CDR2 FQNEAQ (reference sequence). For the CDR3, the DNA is TGTGCCAGCAGCTTAGGGTCGGACAGCAGTTCAACCTACGAGCAGTACTTC. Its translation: CASSLGSDSSSTYEQYF.

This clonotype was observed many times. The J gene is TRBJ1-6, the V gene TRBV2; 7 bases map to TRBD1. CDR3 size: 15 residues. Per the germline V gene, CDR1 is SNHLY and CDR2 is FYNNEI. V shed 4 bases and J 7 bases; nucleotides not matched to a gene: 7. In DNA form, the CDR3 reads TGTGCCAGCAGTGCCGACAGGGCAAGGAATTCACCCCTCCACTTT. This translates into CASSADRARNSPLHF. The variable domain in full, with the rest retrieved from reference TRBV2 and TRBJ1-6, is EPEVTQTPSHQVTQMGQEVILRCVPISNHLYFYWYRQILGQKVEFLVSFYNNEISEKSEIFDDQFSVERPDGSNFTLKIRSTKLEDSAMYFCASSADRARNSPLHFGNGTRLTVT.

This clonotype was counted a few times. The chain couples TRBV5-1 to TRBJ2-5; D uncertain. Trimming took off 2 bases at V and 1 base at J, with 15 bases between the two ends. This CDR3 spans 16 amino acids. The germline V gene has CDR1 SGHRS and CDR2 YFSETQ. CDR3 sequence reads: CASSFLKGRIQETQYF. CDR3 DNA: TGCGCCAGCAGCTTCCTTAAGGGCAGGATCCAAGAGACCCAGTACTTC.

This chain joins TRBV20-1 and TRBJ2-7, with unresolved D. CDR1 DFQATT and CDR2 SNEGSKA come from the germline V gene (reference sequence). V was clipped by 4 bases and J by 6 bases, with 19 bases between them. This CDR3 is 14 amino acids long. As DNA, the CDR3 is TGCAGTGCTAACGGCATAACCTCCTCCGGCGAGCAGTACTTC. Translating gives CSANGITSSGEQYF.

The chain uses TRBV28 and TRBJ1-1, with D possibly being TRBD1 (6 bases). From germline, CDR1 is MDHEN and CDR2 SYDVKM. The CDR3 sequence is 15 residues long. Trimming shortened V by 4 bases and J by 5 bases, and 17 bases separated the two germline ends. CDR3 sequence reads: CASSSSSGGATEAFF. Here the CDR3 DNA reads TGTGCCAGCAGTTCCTCATCCGGGGGGGCGACTGAAGCTTTCTTT.

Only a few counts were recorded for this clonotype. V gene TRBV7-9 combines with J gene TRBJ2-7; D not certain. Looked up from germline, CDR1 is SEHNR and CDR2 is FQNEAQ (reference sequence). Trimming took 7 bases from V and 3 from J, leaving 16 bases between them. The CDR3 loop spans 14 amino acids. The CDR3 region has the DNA TGTGCCAGCAAAGGACCGTCCGTAAACTACGAGCAGTACTTC. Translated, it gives CASKGPSVNYEQYF.

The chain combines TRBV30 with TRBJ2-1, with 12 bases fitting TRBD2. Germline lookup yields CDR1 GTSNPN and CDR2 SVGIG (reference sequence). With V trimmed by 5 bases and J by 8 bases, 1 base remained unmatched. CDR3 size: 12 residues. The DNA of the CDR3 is TGTGCCTGGGGACTAGCGGGACATGAGCAGTTCTTC. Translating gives CAWGLAGHEQFF.

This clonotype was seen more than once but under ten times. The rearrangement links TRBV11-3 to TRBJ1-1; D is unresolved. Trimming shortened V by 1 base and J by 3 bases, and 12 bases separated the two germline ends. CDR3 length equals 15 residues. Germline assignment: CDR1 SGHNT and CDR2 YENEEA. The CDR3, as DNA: TGTGCCAGCAGCTTAGCTGTCGGAGGGTACACTGAAGCTTTCTTT. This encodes CASSLAVGGYTEAFF.

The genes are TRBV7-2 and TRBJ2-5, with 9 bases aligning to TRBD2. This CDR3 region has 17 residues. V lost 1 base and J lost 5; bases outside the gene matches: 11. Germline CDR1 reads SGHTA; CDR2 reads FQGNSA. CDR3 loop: CASSLETSGPEKETQYF. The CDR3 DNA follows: TGTGCCAGCAGCTTAGAGACTAGCGGCCCCGAAAAGGAGACCCAGTACTTC.